The 9 T cell receptor beta chains reported below all come from one sample, sequenced in a study of T cells after yellow fever vaccination. MiXCR, applied by TCRdb to the 5' RACE reads, yields one record per CDR3 protein. The sample holds hundreds of thousands of distinct CDR3 sequences, approximately 13% seen once. The specimen was PBMCs, collected on the day of the yellow fever booster vaccination. These receptors all come from a young man who received the YFV17D yellow fever vaccine.

The chain joins TRBV24-1 to TRBJ2-1, with TRBD2 identical over 7 bases. The CDR3 consists of 14 residues. V shed 5 bases, J shed 7 bases, and the junction held 7 bases outside the gene matches. The germline V gene has CDR1 KGHDR and CDR2 SFDVKD. The CDR3 bases are TGTGCCACCAGTGCTGCGGGAGCGGCGAATGAGCAGTTCTTC. This translates into CATSAAGAANEQFF.

This chain links TRBV9 with TRBJ2-1; 13 bases align to TRBD2. The CDR3 runs to 15 residues. The V gene's germline CDR1 is SGDLS and CDR2 YYNGEE. V lost 3 bases and J lost 5; bases outside the gene matches: 2. This CDR3 is CASSGGLAGNNEQFF. CDR3 DNA: TGTGCCAGCAGCGGGGGACTAGCGGGAAACAATGAGCAGTTCTTC.

This clonotype has only a few counts. The chain combines TRBV19 with TRBJ1-2; the match to TRBD1 covers 9 bases. The germline CDR1 and CDR2 sequences are LNHDA and SQIVND (reference sequence). The CDR3 length is 14 residues. V gave up 4 bases and J gave up 8 bases; unmatched junction bases: 8. This CDR3 reads CASSKPQGAGGYTF. The CDR3 DNA follows: TGTGCCAGTAGTAAGCCACAGGGGGCGGGCGGCTACACCTTC. The full variable domain, rest sourced from reference TRBV19 and TRBJ1-2, is DGGITQSPKYLFRKEGQNVTLSCEQNLNHDAMYWYRQDPGQGLRLIYYSQIVNDFQKGDIAEGYSVSREKKESFPLTVTSAQKNPTAFYLCASSKPQGAGGYTFGSGTRLTVV.

The rearrangement links TRBV6-2 or TRBV6-3 to TRBJ1-1; D is uncertain. V lost 7 bases and J lost 3, with 9 bases in between. The CDR3 has 12 amino acids. Germline CDR1 MNHEY, CDR2 SVGEGT. The CDR3, as DNA: TGTGCCAGCACCGAAATGGACACTGAAGCTTTCTTT. Translating gives CASTEMDTEAFF.

This clonotype was counted a few times. V is TRBV6-5 and J is TRBJ2-3, with D perhaps matching TRBD2 (5 bases). CDR3 size: 16 residues. The germline V gene has CDR1 MNHEY and CDR2 SVGAGI. V lost 4 bases and J lost 7, with 21 bases in between. The CDR3 DNA is TGTGCCAGCAGTTCCACGTTCCGGACTGCTTCGCATACGCAGTATTTT. This codes for CASSSTFRTASHTQYF.

The chain links TRBV12-3 or TRBV12-4 to TRBJ1-1; D perhaps matches TRBD1 (6 bases). The CDR3 is 15 residues long. Trimming took 6 bases from V and 4 from J, leaving 18 bases between them. CDR3 loop: CASSPRGGWGTEAFF. The CDR3 nucleotides are TGTGCCAGCAGCCCTAGGGGGGGCTGGGGCACTGAAGCTTTCTTT.

There are a few counts of this clonotype. V and J are TRBV6-6 and TRBJ2-1; tentatively, D is TRBD2 (6 bases). The V end was cut by 5 bases, the J end by 10 bases, with 15 bases between. Germline values: CDR1 MNHNY, CDR2 SVGAGI (reference sequence). This CDR3 contains 13 residues. For the CDR3, the DNA is TGTGCCAGCAGTCGCCCAACGGACTACGAGCAGTTCTTC. It codes for CASSRPTDYEQFF.

This clonotype came up a few times. The chain combines TRBV5-1 with TRBJ2-6, with D possibly matching TRBD1 (5 bases). The CDR3 runs 16 residues. Germline CDR1 reads SGHRS; CDR2 reads YFSETQ. V lost 0 bases, J lost 2 bases, and 9 bases lay in between. CDR3 protein: CASSLAVGPGANVLTF. CDR3 nucleotides: TGCGCCAGCAGCTTGGCGGTGGGGCCTGGGGCCAACGTCCTGACTTTC.

This clonotype appeared a few times. The chain uses TRBV27 and TRBJ2-1; D gene ambiguous. With 6 bases removed from V and 9 bases from J, the gap between germline ends came to 12 bases. This CDR3 contains 12 residues. Germline CDR1 MNHEY, CDR2 SMNVEV (reference sequence). This chain's CDR3 is CASRPGASEQFF. Written as DNA, the CDR3 is TGTGCCAGCAGGCCCGGTGCGTCTGAGCAGTTCTTC.